This T cell receptor beta chain was identified in a study of control samples from healthy donors and cancer patients. Germline CDR1 reads MDHEN; CDR2 reads SYDVKM. The CDR3 covers 13 residues. The V and J ends lost 2 bases and 4 bases respectively, with 5 bases between them. Here immunoSEQ multiplex PCR was the method, and the copy in TCRdb shows in-frame clones only, minus some. The sample includes some 250,000 clones, roughly 87% of them seen just once. The sequenced sample consisted of PBMCs. The gene calls are TRBV28 and TRBJ2-2, with D unresolved. The receptor was isolated from a woman aged 55-69 years with lung cancer. This CDR3 is CASSLISTGELFF. Here the CDR3 DNA reads TGTGCCAGCAGTTTAATATCCACCGGGGAGCTGTTTTTT.